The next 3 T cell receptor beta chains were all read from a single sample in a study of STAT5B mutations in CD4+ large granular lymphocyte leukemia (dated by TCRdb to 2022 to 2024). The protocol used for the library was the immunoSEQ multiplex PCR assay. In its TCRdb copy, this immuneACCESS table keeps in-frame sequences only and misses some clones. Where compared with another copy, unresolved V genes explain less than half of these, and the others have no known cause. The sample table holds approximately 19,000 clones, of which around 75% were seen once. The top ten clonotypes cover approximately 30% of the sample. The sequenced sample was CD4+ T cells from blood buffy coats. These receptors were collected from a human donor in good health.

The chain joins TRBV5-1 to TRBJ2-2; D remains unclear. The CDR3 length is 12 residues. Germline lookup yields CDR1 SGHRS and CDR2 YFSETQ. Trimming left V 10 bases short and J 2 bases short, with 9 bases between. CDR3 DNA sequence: TGCGCCGCGCGTTCCAACACCGGGGAGCTGTTTTTT. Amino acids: CAARSNTGELFF.

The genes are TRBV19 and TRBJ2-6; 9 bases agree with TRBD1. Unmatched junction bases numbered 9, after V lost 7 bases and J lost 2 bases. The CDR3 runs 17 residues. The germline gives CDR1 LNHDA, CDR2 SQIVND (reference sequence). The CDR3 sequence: CASIPGQGRPGANVLTF. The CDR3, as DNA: TGTGCCAGTATCCCGGGACAGGGAAGGCCTGGGGCCAACGTCCTGACTTTC.

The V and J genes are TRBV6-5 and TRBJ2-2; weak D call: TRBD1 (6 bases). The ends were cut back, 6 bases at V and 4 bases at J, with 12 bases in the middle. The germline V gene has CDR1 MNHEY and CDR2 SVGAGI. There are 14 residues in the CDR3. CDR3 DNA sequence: TGTGCCAGCAGCAGGGGTTCGGGCACCGGGGAGCTGTTTTTT. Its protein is CASSRGSGTGELFF.